The 7 T cell receptor beta chains below were found in one sample sequenced in a study of tumor-infiltrating lymphocytes in primary liver carcinoma. The roughly 19-32 mg bulk tissue piece was not sorted before simultaneous RNA and DNA extraction. Constant-region priming of roughly 500 ng total RNA yielded TCR beta cDNA. Generation of the TCR beta libraries relied on three nested multiplex PCR rounds using slightly modified ARM-PCR. Two initial PCR rounds of approximately 10 cycles each paired TRBV1-TRBV30 forward primers with a C-beta reverse primer. TCRdb analysed the multiplex PCR reads with MiXCR anew, one entry per CDR3 protein. Of 90,000 to 150,000 distinct CDR3 sequences in the sample, about two thirds were seen once. The sample was tumor-adjacent normal liver tissue. These receptors were taken from a woman in her sixties or seventies with primary liver carcinoma and hepatitis B virus infection.

The rearrangement joins TRBV20-1 to TRBJ1-1; the D is unclear. V lost 0 bases to trimming and J lost 1 base, with 12 bases between them. This CDR3 has 15 amino acids. Germline values: CDR1 DFQATT, CDR2 SNEGSKA (reference sequence). The chain's CDR3 is CSARDPLQTNTEAFF. CDR3 sequence (DNA): TGCAGTGCTAGAGATCCACTCCAGACGAACACTGAAGCTTTCTTT.

There are many counts of this clonotype. This chain uses TRBV28 with TRBJ2-1; a weak D match, TRBD2 (6 bases). CDR3 length equals 17 residues. The V and J ends lost 2 bases and 0 bases respectively, with 14 bases between them. Germline lookup yields CDR1 MDHEN and CDR2 SYDVKM. In DNA, the CDR3 is TGTGCCAGCAGTTTAGGGACTTTTGTCTTCTCCTACAATGAGCAGTTCTTC. This sequence encodes CASSLGTFVFSYNEQFF.

In its sample, this clonotype was seen once. Germline is not matched at one junction end, which may reflect a read error. V is TRBV12-3 or TRBV12-4 and J is TRBJ1-2; TRBD1 aligns across 12 bases. The CDR3 contains 14 residues. This CDR3 reads CASSRGQGAKGYAF. The CDR3 nucleotides are TGTGCCAGCAGCCGGGGACAGGGGGCGAAGGGATACGCCTTC.

Note on this clonotype: One end of the junction varies from germline; a read error may be responsible. J is TRBJ2-1 and V is TRBV29-1, with 7 nucleotides matching TRBD2. With the DNA end fitting TRBJ2-7 better, the J assignment may be wrong. Germline V gene lookup returns CDR1 SQVTM and CDR2 ANQGSEA. This CDR3 region has 15 residues. CDR3 protein: CSVEWLAESYNEQYF. The DNA of the CDR3 is TGCAGTGTTGAGTGGCTAGCGGAATCCTACAATGAGCAGTACTTC.

Notes on this clonotype: Its ends do not fully match the called genes, so a read error is possible. J is TRBJ2-7 and V is TRBV11-2; D is ambiguous. Germline V CDR1 and CDR2: SGHAT, FQNNGV. This CDR3 is 14 amino acids long. The CDR3 sequence: CASSLLWGTGEQYF. Written as DNA, the CDR3 is TGTGCCAGTAGCTTATTATGGGGAACCGGCGAGCAGTACTTC.

This clonotype showed up many times. The V and J genes are TRBV12-3 or TRBV12-4 and TRBJ1-1, with 7 bases that match TRBD1. The V and J ends lost 6 bases and 3 bases, in that order; junction bases with no gene match: 10. CDR3 length equals 15 residues. CDR3 in amino acids: CASSQRGQGYTEAFF. CDR3 DNA: TGTGCCAGCAGCCAGAGGGGGCAGGGGTACACTGAAGCTTTCTTT.

As for this clonotype: The junction departs from the called germline gene at one end, perhaps through a read error. V usage is TRBV10-3 and J usage is TRBJ2-1; D is ambiguous. CDR1 is ENHRY, CDR2 SYGVKD, per germline. The CDR3 extends over 13 amino acids. The CDR3 region has the DNA TGCGCCATCAGTGACCACGAGGATGGCGGGCAGTTCTTC. Amino acid sequence: CAISDHEDGGQFF.